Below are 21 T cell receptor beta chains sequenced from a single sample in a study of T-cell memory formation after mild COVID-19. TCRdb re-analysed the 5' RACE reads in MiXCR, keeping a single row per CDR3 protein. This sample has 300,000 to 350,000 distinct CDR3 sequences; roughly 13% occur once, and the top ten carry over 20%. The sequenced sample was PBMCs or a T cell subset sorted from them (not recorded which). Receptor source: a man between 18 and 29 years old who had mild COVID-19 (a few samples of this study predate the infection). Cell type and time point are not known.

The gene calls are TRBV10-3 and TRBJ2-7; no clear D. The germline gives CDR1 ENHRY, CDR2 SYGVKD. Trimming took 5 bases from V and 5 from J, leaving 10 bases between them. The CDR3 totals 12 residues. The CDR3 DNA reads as TGTGCCATCAGTTTCAGGATCGACGAGCAGTACTTC. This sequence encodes CAISFRIDEQYF.

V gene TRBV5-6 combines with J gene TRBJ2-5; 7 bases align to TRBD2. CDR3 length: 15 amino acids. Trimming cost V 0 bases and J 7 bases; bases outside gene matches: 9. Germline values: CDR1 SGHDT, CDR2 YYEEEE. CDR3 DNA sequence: TGTGCCAGCAGCTTGGGATTGGGGACTATGGGGACCCAGTACTTC. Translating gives CASSLGLGTMGTQYF.

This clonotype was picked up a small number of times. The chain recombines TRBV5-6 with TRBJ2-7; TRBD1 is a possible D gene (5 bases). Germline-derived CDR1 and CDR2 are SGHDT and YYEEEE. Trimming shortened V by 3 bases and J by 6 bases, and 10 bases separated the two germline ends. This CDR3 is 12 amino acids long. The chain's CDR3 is CASSSTVGEQYV. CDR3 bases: TGTGCCAGCAGCTCGACAGTCGGCGAGCAGTACGTC.

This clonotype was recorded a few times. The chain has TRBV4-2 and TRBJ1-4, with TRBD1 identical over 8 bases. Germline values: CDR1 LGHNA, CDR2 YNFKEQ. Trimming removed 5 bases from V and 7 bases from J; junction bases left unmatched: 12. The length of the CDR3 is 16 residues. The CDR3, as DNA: TGTGCCAGCAGCACTTTGGGACAGGTAGTTTCTGAAAAACTGTTTTTT. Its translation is CASSTLGQVVSEKLFF.

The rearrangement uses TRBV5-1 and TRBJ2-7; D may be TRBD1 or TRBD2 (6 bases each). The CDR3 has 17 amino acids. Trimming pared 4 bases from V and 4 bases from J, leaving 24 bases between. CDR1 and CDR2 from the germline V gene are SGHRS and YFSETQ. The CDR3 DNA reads TGCGCCAGCAGCCGAAACGCACCCGGGGGCAGAGGATACGAGCAGTACTTC. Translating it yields CASSRNAPGGRGYEQYF.

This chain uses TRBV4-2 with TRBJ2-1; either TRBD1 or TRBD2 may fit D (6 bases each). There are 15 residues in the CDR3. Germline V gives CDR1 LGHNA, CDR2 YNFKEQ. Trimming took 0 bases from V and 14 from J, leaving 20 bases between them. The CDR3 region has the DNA TGTGCCAGCAGCCAAGAAGGGGGGCACACGGGTGCAGAGTTCTTC. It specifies CASSQEGGHTGAEFF.

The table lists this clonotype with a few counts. CDR3 in DNA: TGTGCCAGCAGCTCAGGGCCGAGGCAGTATTTT. It yields the protein CASSSGPRQYF. The chain employs TRBV7-2 and TRBJ2-3; D might be TRBD1 (5 bases). CDR1 and CDR2 (germline): SGHTA, FQGNSA. This CDR3 contains 11 residues. V was pared by 4 bases and J by 11 bases, with 10 bases between. The full variable domain, with the rest looked up from reference TRBV7-2 and TRBJ2-3, is GAGVSQSPSNKVTEKGKDVELRCDPISGHTALYWYRQSLGQGLEFLIYFQGNSAPDKSGLPSDRFSAERTGGSVSTLTIQRTQQEDSAVYLCASSSGPRQYFGPGTRLTVL.

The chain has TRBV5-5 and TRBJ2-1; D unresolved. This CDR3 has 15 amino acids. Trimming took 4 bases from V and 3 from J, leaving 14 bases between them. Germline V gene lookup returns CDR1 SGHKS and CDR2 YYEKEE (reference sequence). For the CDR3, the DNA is TGTGCCAGCAGCCCGGAAGGTTACCTCTACAATGAGCAGTTCTTC. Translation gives CASSPEGYLYNEQFF.

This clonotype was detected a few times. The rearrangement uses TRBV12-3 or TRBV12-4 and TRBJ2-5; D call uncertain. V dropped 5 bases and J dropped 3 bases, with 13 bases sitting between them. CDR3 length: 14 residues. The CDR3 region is CASSHSPEKETQYF. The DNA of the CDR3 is TGTGCCAGCAGTCACAGCCCAGAAAAAGAGACCCAGTACTTC.

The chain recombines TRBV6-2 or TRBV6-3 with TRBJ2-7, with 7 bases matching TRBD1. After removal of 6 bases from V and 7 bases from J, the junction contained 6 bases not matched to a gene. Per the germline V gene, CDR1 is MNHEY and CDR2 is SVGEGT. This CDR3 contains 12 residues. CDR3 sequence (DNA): TGTGCCAGCAGAAGGACAGGTGGGGAGCAGTACGTC. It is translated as CASRRTGGEQYV.

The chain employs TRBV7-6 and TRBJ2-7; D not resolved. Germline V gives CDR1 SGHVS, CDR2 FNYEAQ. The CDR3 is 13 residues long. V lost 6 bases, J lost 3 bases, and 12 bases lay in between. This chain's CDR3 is CASSPFTGYEQYF. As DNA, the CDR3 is TGTGCCAGCAGTCCTTTTACGGGCTACGAGCAGTACTTC.

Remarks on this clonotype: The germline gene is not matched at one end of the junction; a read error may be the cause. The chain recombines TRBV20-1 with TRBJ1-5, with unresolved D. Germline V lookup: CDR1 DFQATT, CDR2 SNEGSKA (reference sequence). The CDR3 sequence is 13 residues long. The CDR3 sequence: CSAREREGQHQHF. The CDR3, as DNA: TGCAGTGCTAGGGAACGTGAGGGTCAGCACCAGCATTTT.

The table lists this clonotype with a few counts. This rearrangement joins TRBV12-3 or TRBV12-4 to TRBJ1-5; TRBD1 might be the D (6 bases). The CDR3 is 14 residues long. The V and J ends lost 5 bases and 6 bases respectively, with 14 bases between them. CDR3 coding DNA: TGTGCCAGCAGTCCTCAGGGGTTCGGTCAGCCCCAGCATTTT. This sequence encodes CASSPQGFGQPQHF.

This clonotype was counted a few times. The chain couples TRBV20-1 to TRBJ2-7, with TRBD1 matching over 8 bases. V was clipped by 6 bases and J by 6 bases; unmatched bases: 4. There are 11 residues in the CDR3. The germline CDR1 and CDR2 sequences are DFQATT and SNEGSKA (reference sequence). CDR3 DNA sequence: TGCAGTGCGAGGACAGGGCCCGAGCAGTACGTC. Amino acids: CSARTGPEQYV.

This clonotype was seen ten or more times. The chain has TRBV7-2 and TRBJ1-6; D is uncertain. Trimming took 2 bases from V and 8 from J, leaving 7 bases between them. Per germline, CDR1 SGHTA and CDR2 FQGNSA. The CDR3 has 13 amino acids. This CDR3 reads CASSLTGDSPLHF. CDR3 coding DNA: TGTGCCAGCAGCTTAACTGGGGATTCACCCCTCCACTTT. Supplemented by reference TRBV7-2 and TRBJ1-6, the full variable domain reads GAGVSQSPSNKVTEKGKDVELRCDPISGHTALYWYRQSLGQGLEFLIYFQGNSAPDKSGLPSDRFSAERTGGSVSTLTIQRTQQEDSAVYLCASSLTGDSPLHFGNGTRLTVT.

The CDR3 DNA reads as TGTGCCAGCAGTTTAGCGCCCGGACTTTATGGCTACACCTTC. It codes for CASSLAPGLYGYTF. The chain carries TRBV12-3 or TRBV12-4 and TRBJ1-2; no reliable D call. Trimming cost V 0 bases and J 5 bases, with 10 bases left between them. The CDR3 extends over 14 amino acids.

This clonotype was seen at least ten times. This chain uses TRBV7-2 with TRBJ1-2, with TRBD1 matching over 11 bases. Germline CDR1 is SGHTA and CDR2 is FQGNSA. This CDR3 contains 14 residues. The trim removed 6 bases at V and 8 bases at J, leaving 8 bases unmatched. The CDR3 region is CASSPGTGGRGYTF. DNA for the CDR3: TGTGCCAGCAGTCCGGGGACAGGGGGACGAGGCTACACCTTC.

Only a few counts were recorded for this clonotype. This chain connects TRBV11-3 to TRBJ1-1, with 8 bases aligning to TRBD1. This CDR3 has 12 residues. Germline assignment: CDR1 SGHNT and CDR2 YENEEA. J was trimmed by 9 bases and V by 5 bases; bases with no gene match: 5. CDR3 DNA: TGTGCCAGCAGCAACCGACAGGGGAAAGCTTTCTTT. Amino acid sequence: CASSNRQGKAFF.

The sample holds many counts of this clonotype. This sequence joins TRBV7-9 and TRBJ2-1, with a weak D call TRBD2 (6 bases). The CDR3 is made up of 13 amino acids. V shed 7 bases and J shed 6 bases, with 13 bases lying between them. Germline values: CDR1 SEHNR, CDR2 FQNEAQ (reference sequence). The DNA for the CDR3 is TGTGCCAGCATGGAGGGTGGGTTCAATGAGCAGTTCTTC. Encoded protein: CASMEGGFNEQFF.

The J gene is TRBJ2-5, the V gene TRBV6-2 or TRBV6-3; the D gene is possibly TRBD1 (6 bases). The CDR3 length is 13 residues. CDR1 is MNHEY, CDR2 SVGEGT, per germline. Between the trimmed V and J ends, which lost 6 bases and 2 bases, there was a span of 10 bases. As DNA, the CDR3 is TGTGCCAGCAGAGGGGGACCACAAGAGACCCAGTACTTC. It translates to CASRGGPQETQYF.

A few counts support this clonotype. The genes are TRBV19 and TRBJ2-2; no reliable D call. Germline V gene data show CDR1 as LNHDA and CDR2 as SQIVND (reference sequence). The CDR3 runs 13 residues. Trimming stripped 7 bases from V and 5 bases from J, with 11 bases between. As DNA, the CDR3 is TGTGCCAGTACGGAGAGCGAGACCGGGGAGCTGTTTTTT. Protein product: CASTESETGELFF.